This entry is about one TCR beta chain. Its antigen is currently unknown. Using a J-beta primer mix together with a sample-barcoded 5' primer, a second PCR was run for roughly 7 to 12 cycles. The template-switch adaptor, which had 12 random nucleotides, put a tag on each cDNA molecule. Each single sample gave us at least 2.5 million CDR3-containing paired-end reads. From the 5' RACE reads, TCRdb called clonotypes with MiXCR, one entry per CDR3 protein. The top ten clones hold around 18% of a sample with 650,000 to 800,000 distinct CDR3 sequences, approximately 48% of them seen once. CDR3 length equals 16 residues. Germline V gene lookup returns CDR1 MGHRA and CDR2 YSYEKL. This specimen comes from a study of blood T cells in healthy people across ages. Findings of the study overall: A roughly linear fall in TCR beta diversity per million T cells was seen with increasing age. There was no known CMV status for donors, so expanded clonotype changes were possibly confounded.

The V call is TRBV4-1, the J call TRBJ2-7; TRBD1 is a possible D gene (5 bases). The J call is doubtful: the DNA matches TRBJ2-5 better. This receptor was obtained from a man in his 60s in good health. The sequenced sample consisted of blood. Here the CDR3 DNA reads TGCGCCAGCAGCCAAGAGGGGCTGGTGATTACAAAGACCCAGTACTTC. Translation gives CASSQEGLVITKTQYF.